These T cell receptor beta chains were read from a single sample in a study of metastatic and nonmetastatic thyroid tumors. TCRdb re-processed the PCR reads through MiXCR. The repertoire includes tens of thousands of clones, around an eighth of them detected once, and around 24% sits in the top ten. Sequenced sample: blood. These receptors originate from a female donor with papillary thyroid cancer or a benign thyroid nodule (not recorded which). Some clones in this sample may be carry-over from other donors' samples. CDR3s include the opening cysteine and the closing phenylalanine or tryptophan. D genes are given only for firm matches. Rows give clone size only sometimes, using once, few, many, or a class for an expanded clone.

clone size: many
D gene: -
V gene: TRBV7-3
J gene: TRBJ1-3
CDR3 DNA: TGTGCCAGCAGCTTAACGTCCGGGTACGGAAACACCATATATTTT
CDR3 protein: CASSLTSGYGNTIYF

clone size: -
D gene: -
V gene: TRBV20-1
J gene: TRBJ2-1
CDR3 DNA: TGCAGTGCTAGTTGGGGCGCCTCCTACAATGAGCAGTTCTTC
CDR3 protein: CSASWGASYNEQFF

clone size: few
D gene: TRBD1
V gene: TRBV13
J gene: TRBJ2-5
CDR3 DNA: TGTGCCAGCAGCCGAGTTATCGAAATGTGGGTAAGACAGGGTTCCAAGGATCGAGAGACCCAGTACTTC
CDR3 protein: CASSRVIEMWVRQGSKDRETQYF

clone size: -
D gene: -
V gene: TRBV6-1
J gene: TRBJ2-7
CDR3 DNA: TGTGCCAGCAGGAAGGACAACTACGAGCAGTACTTC
CDR3 protein: CASRKDNYEQYF

clone size: many
D gene: -
V gene: TRBV6-1
J gene: TRBJ1-5
CDR3 DNA: TGTGCCAGCAGCCCTGGCAGGGGAATAAGCAATCAGCCCCAGCATTTT
CDR3 protein: CASSPGRGISNQPQHF

clone size: many
D gene: TRBD1
V gene: TRBV18
J gene: TRBJ1-2
CDR3 DNA: TGTGCCAGCTCACATGCCGGGACAGGGGTAGGCTACACCTTC
CDR3 protein: CASSHAGTGVGYTF

clone size: many
D gene: TRBD1
V gene: TRBV4-1
J gene: TRBJ2-1
CDR3 DNA: TGCGCCAGCAGCCAATTGACAGGGTACGACAATGAGCAGTTCTTC
CDR3 protein: CASSQLTGYDNEQFF

clone size: -
D gene: -
V gene: TRBV6-1
J gene: TRBJ2-7
CDR3 DNA: TGTGCCAGCATGAGTACATCGTCCTGCGAGCAATACTTC
CDR3 protein: CASMSTSSCEQYF

clone size: medium-sized
D gene: -
V gene: TRBV27
J gene: TRBJ2-7
CDR3 DNA: TGTGCCAGCTCTCTACGTCCTTCCTACGAGCAGTACTTC
CDR3 protein: CASSLRPSYEQYF

clone size: many
D gene: -
V gene: TRBV11-2
J gene: TRBJ2-7
CDR3 DNA: TGTGCCAGCAGCTCGGGGCCCGAGCAGTACTTC
CDR3 protein: CASSSGPEQYF

clone size: few
D gene: -
V gene: TRBV24-1
J gene: TRBJ2-2
CDR3 DNA: TGTGCCACCAGTGATCGACAGGTGTCGAAGACCGGGGGGTTGTTTTTT
CDR3 protein: CATSDRQVSKTGGLFF

clone size: many
D gene: -
V gene: TRBV25-1
J gene: TRBJ1-2
CDR3 DNA: TGTGCCAGCAGTGATACCCCAGGGCAGGGGAGGTCAAACTATGGCTACACCTTC
CDR3 protein: CASSDTPGQGRSNYGYTF

clone size: many
D gene: TRBD2
V gene: TRBV5-1
J gene: TRBJ2-1
CDR3 DNA: TGCGCCAGCAGCTTGTTAGCGGGAGGATCAGTTGAGCAGTTCTTC
CDR3 protein: CASSLLAGGSVEQFF

clone size: many
D gene: -
V gene: TRBV4-1
J gene: TRBJ2-7
CDR3 DNA: TGCGCCAACAGCCAGACAAGGGGGAGTGGCGAGCAGTACTTC
CDR3 protein: CANSQTRGSGEQYF

clone size: many
D gene: TRBD2
V gene: TRBV6-1
J gene: TRBJ2-3
CDR3 DNA: TGTGCCAGCAGTGAAGTGGGAGGGCGGGCAGATACGCAGTATTTT
CDR3 protein: CASSEVGGRADTQYF

clone size: many
D gene: TRBD1
V gene: TRBV11-2
J gene: TRBJ1-1
CDR3 DNA: TGTGCCAGCAGCTCCCTTGACAGGGTTTGGACTGAAGCTTTCTTT
CDR3 protein: CASSSLDRVWTEAFF

clone size: medium-sized
D gene: TRBD2
V gene: TRBV6-2/TRBV6-3
J gene: TRBJ2-7
CDR3 DNA: TGTGCCAGCAGCCGACTAGCGGGGGTTCTGGAGCAGTACTTC
CDR3 protein: CASSRLAGVLEQYF

clone size: -
D gene: TRBD2
V gene: TRBV5-1
J gene: TRBJ2-1
CDR3 DNA: TGCGCCAGCAGCCGCGAAGTGGGCGGGAGTGTCTTCGGGAATGAGCAGTTCTTC
CDR3 protein: CASSREVGGSVFGNEQFF

clone size: medium-sized
D gene: -
V gene: TRBV19
J gene: TRBJ2-3
CDR3 DNA: TGTGCCAGTAGGGCCGCTAGCACAGATACGCAGTATTTT
CDR3 protein: CASRAASTDTQYF

clone size: -
D gene: -
V gene: TRBV11-2
J gene: TRBJ2-7
CDR3 DNA: TGTGCCAACAGCTTAGAGGCGGACTCCCCCTACGAGCAGTACTTC
CDR3 protein: CANSLEADSPYEQYF

clone size: medium-sized
D gene: TRBD1
V gene: TRBV10-3
J gene: TRBJ1-6
CDR3 DNA: TGTGCCATCAGGACAGGGGGCAATTCACCCCTCCACTTT
CDR3 protein: CAIRTGGNSPLHF

clone size: medium-sized
D gene: -
V gene: TRBV12-3/TRBV12-4
J gene: TRBJ1-1
CDR3 DNA: TGTGCCAGCAGTCCCCACTCGGGGGTAGGAGCTTTCTTT
CDR3 protein: CASSPHSGVGAFF

clone size: many
D gene: TRBD2
V gene: TRBV10-3
J gene: TRBJ2-1
CDR3 DNA: TGTGCCATCGGGCGGGAGACCAAATACAATGAGCAGTTCTTC
CDR3 protein: CAIGRETKYNEQFF

clone size: -
D gene: -
V gene: TRBV11-1
J gene: TRBJ1-3
CDR3 DNA: TGTGCCAGCAGCTTACCCCCGGGACACTCTGGAAACACCATATATTTT
CDR3 protein: CASSLPPGHSGNTIYF

clone size: many
D gene: -
V gene: TRBV5-1
J gene: TRBJ2-7
CDR3 DNA: TGCGCCAGCAGCTTGGAACCGACCTACGAGCAGTACTTC
CDR3 protein: CASSLEPTYEQYF

clone size: -
D gene: -
V gene: TRBV6-2/TRBV6-3
J gene: TRBJ2-2
CDR3 DNA: TGTGCCAGCAGACCCTGGGCTAGCCACGGTAGTGGGGAGCTGTTTTTT
CDR3 protein: CASRPWASHGSGELFF

clone size: many
D gene: -
V gene: TRBV4-1
J gene: TRBJ1-3
CDR3 DNA: TGCGCCAGCAGCCAAGATGTAGGGGCTCACTCTGGAAACACCATATATTTT
CDR3 protein: CASSQDVGAHSGNTIYF

clone size: medium-sized
D gene: -
V gene: TRBV6-2/TRBV6-3
J gene: TRBJ1-5
CDR3 DNA: TGTGCCAGCAGACAACGGGGGAGCAATCAGCCCCAGCATTTT
CDR3 protein: CASRQRGSNQPQHF

clone size: many
D gene: -
V gene: TRBV5-6
J gene: TRBJ1-1
CDR3 DNA: TGTGCCAGCAGCTCCCCGAATTGGTATGTCACTGAAGCTTTCTTT
CDR3 protein: CASSSPNWYVTEAFF

clone size: few
D gene: -
V gene: TRBV15
J gene: TRBJ2-7
CDR3 DNA: TGTGCCACCAGCAGAAACATCAGGGACGGTCAGTACTTC
CDR3 protein: CATSRNIRDGQYF

clone size: many
D gene: TRBD1
V gene: TRBV4-2
J gene: TRBJ2-7
CDR3 DNA: TGTGCCAGCAGCCAAGGCGGGACAGGGGTAGACGAGCAGTACTTC
CDR3 protein: CASSQGGTGVDEQYF

clone size: -
D gene: -
V gene: TRBV7-8
J gene: TRBJ2-2
CDR3 DNA: TGTGCCAGCAGCTTAAGTTACACCGGGGAGCTGTTTTTT
CDR3 protein: CASSLSYTGELFF

clone size: many
D gene: -
V gene: TRBV5-8
J gene: TRBJ2-1
CDR3 DNA: TGTGCCAGCAGCTTGATTGGCAGGGCAGGGGAGTACAATGAGCAGTTCTTC
CDR3 protein: CASSLIGRAGEYNEQFF

clone size: -
D gene: TRBD2
V gene: TRBV11-1
J gene: TRBJ2-7
CDR3 DNA: TGTGCCAGCAGCTCCCGGAGCGGGGCAAGCTCCTACGAGCAGTACTTC
CDR3 protein: CASSSRSGASSYEQYF

clone size: -
D gene: -
V gene: TRBV6-1
J gene: TRBJ1-3
CDR3 DNA: TGTGCCAGCAGTGACAGACCCGGGGCTGGAAACACCATATATTTT
CDR3 protein: CASSDRPGAGNTIYF

clone size: many
D gene: TRBD1
V gene: TRBV10-1
J gene: TRBJ1-1
CDR3 DNA: TGCGCCGTTCAACCGGGACAGACCATGGACACTGAAGCTTTCTTT
CDR3 protein: CAVQPGQTMDTEAFF